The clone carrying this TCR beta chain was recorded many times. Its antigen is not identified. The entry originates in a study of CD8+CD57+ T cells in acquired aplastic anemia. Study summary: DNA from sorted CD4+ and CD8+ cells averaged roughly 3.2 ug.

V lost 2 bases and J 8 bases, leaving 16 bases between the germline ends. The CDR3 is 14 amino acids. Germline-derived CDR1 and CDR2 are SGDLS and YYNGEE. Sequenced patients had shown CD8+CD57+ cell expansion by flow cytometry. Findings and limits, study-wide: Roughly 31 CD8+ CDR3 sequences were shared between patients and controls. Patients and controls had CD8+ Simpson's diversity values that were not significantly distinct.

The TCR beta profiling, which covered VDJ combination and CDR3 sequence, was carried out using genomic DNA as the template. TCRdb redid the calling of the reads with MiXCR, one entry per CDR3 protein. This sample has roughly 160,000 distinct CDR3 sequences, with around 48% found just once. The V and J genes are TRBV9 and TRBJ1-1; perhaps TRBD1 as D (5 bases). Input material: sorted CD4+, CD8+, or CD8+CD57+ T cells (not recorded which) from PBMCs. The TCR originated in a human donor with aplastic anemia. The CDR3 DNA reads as TGTGCCAGCAGCGTGGAAGGGGCAGGGAAGGAAGCTTTCTTT. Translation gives CASSVEGAGKEAFF.